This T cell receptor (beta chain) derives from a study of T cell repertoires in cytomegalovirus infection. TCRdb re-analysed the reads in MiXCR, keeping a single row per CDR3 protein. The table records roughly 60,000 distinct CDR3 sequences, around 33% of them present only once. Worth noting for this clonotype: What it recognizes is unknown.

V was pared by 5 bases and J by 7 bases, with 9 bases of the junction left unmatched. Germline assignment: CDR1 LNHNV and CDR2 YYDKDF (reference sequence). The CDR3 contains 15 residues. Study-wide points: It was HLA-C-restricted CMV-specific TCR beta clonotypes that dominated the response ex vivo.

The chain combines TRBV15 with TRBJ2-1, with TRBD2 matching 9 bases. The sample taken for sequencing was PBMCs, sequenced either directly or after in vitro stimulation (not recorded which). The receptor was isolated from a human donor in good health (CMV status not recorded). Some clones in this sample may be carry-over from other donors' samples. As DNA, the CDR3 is TGTGCCACCAGCGTCGAAGCGGGGGGCGTTAATGAGCAGTTCTTC. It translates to CATSVEAGGVNEQFF.